This T cell receptor beta chain emerged from a study of beta chain features in type 1 diabetes. The CDR3 extends over 14 amino acids. CDR1 and CDR2 from the germline V gene are MNHEY and SMNVEV (reference sequence). V shed 11 bases and J shed 5 bases, with 21 bases lying between them. This clone was observed a few times. Its matching antigen is unknown. Study outcomes and limitations: The study found moderately but significantly shorter TCRB CDR3s in all four CD4+ subsets of Type 1 diabetes patients. There were fewer insertions and more deletions at the VDJ junctions of type 1 diabetes patients.

Isolated RNA was reverse transcribed in full, so expressed TCRB transcripts were sequenced. Produced via immunoSEQ multiplex PCR; TCRdb's table is partial and in-frame only. Of about 230,000 clones listed, roughly 17% are singletons. The sequenced sample was naive CD4+ T cells from blood. The TCR originated in a man aged 25 to 40 with type 1 diabetes. The chain is built from TRBV27 and TRBJ1-1, with a tentative D call TRBD1 (5 bases). This chain's CDR3 is CACGAIAGRTEAFF. The CDR3 coding sequence is TGTGCCTGCGGGGCGATTGCAGGGAGGACTGAAGCTTTCTTT.